Presented here are 10 T cell receptor beta chains from one specimen sequenced in a study of Ad26.COV2.S vaccination and SARS-CoV-2 variants. Treatment given: about 20 received Ad26.COV2.S at low or high dose, single or two shots; a few received placebo; per-sample allocation not given. Samples analyzed were those drawn on day 63 after the first vaccine or placebo injection. Clones were sequenced by immunoSEQ multiplex PCR, and TCRdb holds only the in-frame ones, with some missing. The profile covers some 450,000 clones, with around 91% appearing a single time and around 4.5% taken by the ten largest. Sequenced material: peripheral blood, taken in a trial of Ad26.COV2.S vaccine versus placebo. These receptor sequences come from a person aged 18-65 years who received the Ad26.COV2.S COVID-19 vaccine or a placebo.

This chain joins TRBV7-3 and TRBJ1-1, with a weak D call TRBD1 (5 bases). Germline assignment: CDR1 SGHTA and CDR2 FQGTGA. Deletions cut 5 bases from V and 0 bases from J, with 7 bases between. The CDR3 covers 13 residues. The CDR3, as DNA: TGTGCCAGCAGCCAGACAGTGAACACTGAAGCTTTCTTT. The encoded protein is CASSQTVNTEAFF.

The J gene is TRBJ2-7, the V gene TRBV5-5; a possible D gene is TRBD2 (5 bases). The CDR3 length is 16 residues. V was cut by 4 bases and J by 3 bases, with 20 bases left in between. In germline, CDR1 is SGHKS, CDR2 YYEKEE (reference sequence). As DNA, the CDR3 is TGTGCCAGCAGCCCCTTAGGGAGAAGGGTGGACTACGAGCAGTACTTC. It codes for CASSPLGRRVDYEQYF.

V is TRBV4-1 and J is TRBJ1-1, with D maybe TRBD1 (6 bases). The CDR3 loop spans 15 amino acids. Looked up from germline, CDR1 is MGHRA and CDR2 is YSYEKL. Trimming left V 2 bases short and J 1 base short, with 11 bases between. This CDR3 is CASSQPTGKNTEAFF. The CDR3 bases are TGCGCCAGCAGCCAACCGACAGGCAAGAACACTGAAGCTTTCTTT.

The V call is TRBV15, the J call TRBJ1-2; D is undetermined. The V gene lost 3 bases and the J gene lost 4 bases, with 15 bases spanning the gap. CDR3 size: 15 residues. Germline V gene data show CDR1 as LNHNV and CDR2 as YYDKDF (reference sequence). CDR3 bases: TGTGCCACCAGCAGGAGCGGTCCCGCAGTCTATGGCTACACCTTC. It specifies CATSRSGPAVYGYTF.

The chain couples TRBV7-9 to TRBJ2-7; a weak D match, TRBD2 (5 bases). The V end lost 3 bases, the J end lost 2 bases, and 8 bases lay between the germline ends. CDR3 length equals 13 residues. Germline assignment: CDR1 SEHNR and CDR2 FQNEAQ (reference sequence). The CDR3 sequence: CASSFAGTYEQYF. For the CDR3, the DNA is TGTGCCAGCAGCTTTGCCGGGACCTACGAGCAGTACTTC.

V usage is TRBV9 and J usage is TRBJ1-2; D possibly corresponds to TRBD1 (5 bases). The CDR3 consists of 14 residues. Germline V CDR1 and CDR2: SGDLS, YYNGEE. The V gene lost 4 bases and the J gene lost 4 bases, with 14 bases spanning the gap. The CDR3: CASSPRGGTYGYTF. CDR3 in DNA: TGTGCCAGCAGCCCGCGGGGGGGGACCTATGGCTACACCTTC.

There are a few counts of this clone. Mismatch with germline at one junction end may stem from a read error. V is TRBV25-1 and J is TRBJ1-1; no firm D call. CDR1 is MGHDK and CDR2 is SYGVNS in the germline V gene. The CDR3 sequence is 12 residues long. This CDR3 reads CASSEYNSEAFF. The CDR3 coding sequence is TGTGCCAGCAGTGAATATAACAGTGAAGCTTTCTTT.

The rearrangement links TRBV5-4 to TRBJ2-7; the match to TRBD1 covers 9 bases. Losses at the gene ends were 4 bases for V and 6 bases for J; bases not matched to a gene: 11. CDR3 length equals 15 residues. From germline, CDR1 is SGHNT and CDR2 YYREEE (reference sequence). CDR3 in DNA: TGTGCCAGCAGCACCCCGACAGGGGGTCTTGCCGAGCAGTACTTC. Protein sequence: CASSTPTGGLAEQYF.

The chain has TRBV18 and TRBJ2-4, with TRBD2 matching over 7 bases. Losses at the gene ends were 5 bases for V and 8 bases for J; bases not matched to a gene: 9. The CDR3 spans 14 residues. CDR1 is KGHSH, CDR2 LQKENI, per germline. CDR3 residues: CASSDGTKLHIQYF. The CDR3, as DNA: TGTGCCAGCTCAGACGGGACTAAACTTCACATTCAGTACTTC.

The CDR3 sequence is CASSLWRHSWVNETQYF. CDR3 nucleotides: TGTGCCAGCTCACTTTGGCGACACTCTTGGGTTAATGAGACCCAGTACTTC. This rearrangement joins TRBV18 to TRBJ2-5; the D is unclear. Germline V CDR1 and CDR2: KGHSH, LQKENI. This CDR3 comprises 17 residues. Trimming took 4 bases from V and 5 from J, leaving 23 bases between them.